These 10 T cell receptor beta chains came from one sample sequenced in a study of blood T cells in healthy people across ages. A J-beta primer mix and a sample-barcoded 5' primer were used in a second PCR of roughly 6 to 11 cycles. TCRdb re-called the 5' RACE reads through MiXCR, storing one row per CDR3 protein. The sample holds 950,000 to 1,200,000 distinct CDR3 sequences, roughly two fifths seen once. What was sequenced was blood. The source is a man aged 18 to 29 in good health.

The chain recombines TRBV19 with TRBJ2-1; TRBD2 matches at 8 bases. The DNA end lines up better with TRBJ2-7; the J call may be wrong. Germline assignment: CDR1 LNHDA and CDR2 SQIVND (reference sequence). The CDR3 covers 14 residues. The CDR3 loop reads CASMPAGENNEQYF. CDR3 DNA sequence: TGTGCCAGTATGCCAGCGGGAGAAAACAATGAGCAGTACTTC.

Remarks on this clonotype: A junction end diverges from the germline sequence, so it may reflect a read error. The V gene is TRBV2, the J gene TRBJ1-5, with D perhaps matching TRBD1 (6 bases). Germline lookup yields CDR1 SNHLY and CDR2 FYNNEI. There are 15 residues in the CDR3. The CDR3: CASSEGTTSNRPQHF. The CDR3 DNA follows: TGTGCCAGCAGTGAGGGGACAACTAGCAATCGGCCCCAGCATTTT.

The sample holds one count of this clonotype. The genes are TRBV5-1 and TRBJ2-1; D not resolved. The end of the DNA aligns better with TRBJ2-7, so the J call may be wrong. Germline lookup yields CDR1 SGHRS and CDR2 YFSETQ. There are 19 residues in the CDR3. For the CDR3, the DNA is TGCGCCAGCAGCCCCCCGGGCGCTACCCCTACCAGCTCCTACAATGAGCAGTACTTC. It codes for CASSPPGATPTSSYNEQYF.

This clonotype turned up a few times. The genes are TRBV7-9 and TRBJ1-1; D uncertain. V lost 1 base and J lost 0, with 9 bases in between. Germline-derived CDR1 and CDR2 are SEHNR and FQNEAQ (reference sequence). This CDR3 region has 15 residues. The CDR3 bases are TGTGCCAGCAGCTTAGGTCAGAGCCTGAACACTGAAGCTTTCTTT. Residues: CASSLGQSLNTEAFF.

This chain connects TRBV2 to TRBJ1-1; D is possibly TRBD1 (5 bases). Trimming removed 8 bases at V and 1 base at J, with 14 bases between. The CDR3 has 14 amino acids. Looked up from germline, CDR1 is SNHLY and CDR2 is FYNNEI. CDR3 region: CASPRQSPNTEAFF. The CDR3 DNA sequence: TGTGCCAGCCCCCGACAGTCCCCGAACACTGAAGCTTTCTTT.

This clonotype came up a few times. The chain employs TRBV4-1 and TRBJ1-2, with 8 bases identical to TRBD1. The trim removed 0 bases at V and 6 bases at J, leaving 6 bases unmatched. The CDR3 sequence is 15 residues long. Germline values: CDR1 MGHRA, CDR2 YSYEKL. CDR3 in DNA: TGCGCCAGCAGCCAAGAGAACCAGGGGGCGGATGGCTACACCTTC. Its translation: CASSQENQGADGYTF.

This clonotype was seen a single time. V is TRBV11-2 and J is TRBJ2-1, with D perhaps TRBD1 (6 bases). Matching the DNA end better, TRBJ2-7 makes the J call doubtful. The CDR3 runs 15 residues. In germline, CDR1 is SGHAT, CDR2 FQNNGV. CDR3 amino acids: CASSLEGASYNEQYF. The CDR3 DNA follows: TGTGCCAGCAGCTTAGAGGGGGCTTCCTACAATGAGCAGTACTTC.

This clonotype has more than one count but fewer than ten. The chain couples TRBV11-2 to TRBJ2-1; D remains unclear. Trimming shortened V by 7 bases and J by 6 bases, and 10 bases separated the two germline ends. This CDR3 is built from 12 residues. Germline values: CDR1 SGHAT, CDR2 FQNNGV. The CDR3 loop is CASTLTANEQFF. The CDR3 DNA follows: TGTGCCAGCACCCTGACCGCCAATGAGCAGTTCTTC.

This clonotype was counted only a few times. This may be a read error, as it is one base from a much larger clone. This chain connects TRBV29-1 to TRBJ2-3, with D tentatively TRBD1 (6 bases). The CDR3 is made up of 15 amino acids. CDR1 is SQVTM and CDR2 is ANQGSEA in the germline V gene. The V gene lost 1 base and the J gene lost 4 bases, with 15 bases spanning the gap. CDR3 sequence (DNA): TGCAGCGTTGAAGTCCCCAGGGGCGGGCCAGATACGCAGTATTTT. This codes for CSVEVPRGGPDTQYF.

V and J are TRBV7-8 and TRBJ1-5; tentative D call: TRBD1 (6 bases). CDR3 length: 15 amino acids. V shed 1 base and J shed 5 bases, with 12 bases lying between them. CDR1 SGHVS and CDR2 FQNEAQ come from the germline V gene. The CDR3 here is CASSLERGGDQPQHF. As DNA, the CDR3 is TGTGCCAGCAGCTTAGAGAGGGGGGGAGATCAGCCCCAGCATTTT.